This T cell receptor (beta chain) is from a study of T-cell reconstitution after alpha-beta-depleted transplantation in children. Preparation of the TCRbeta library was carried out with unique molecular identifiers. In TCRdb, the PCR reads were re-called with MiXCR into one record per CDR3 protein. The sample lists a few hundred thousand distinct CDR3 sequences, 23% seen once, with 9.5% to 12% in the top ten. There are a few counts of this clonotype. Its antigen is as yet unknown. Notes on the study in general: Several hundred expanded graft clones reportedly supplied alpha-beta T cells about two months after transplant. T-cell numbers and diversity one year post-transplant derived largely from freshly generated T cells.

This receptor was obtained from a male patient between 5 and 17 years old who had a stem cell transplant for acute lymphoblastic leukemia, so the T cells may come from the graft donor. Sequenced here: PBMCs, mostly from graft donor cells, sampled 180 days after TCRalphabeta/CD19-depleted stem cell transplant.

DNA for the CDR3: TGTGCCACCAGCAGGACCAGGGGGAGCGGGAGGAATGAGCAGTTCTTC. It codes for CATSRTRGSGRNEQFF. The chain combines TRBV15 with TRBJ2-1, with 9 bases aligning to TRBD2. J was trimmed by 7 bases and V by 3 bases; bases with no gene match: 10. CDR1 and CDR2 from the germline V gene are LNHNV and YYDKDF (reference sequence). The CDR3 has 16 amino acids.